This record concerns one T cell receptor (beta chain) sequence. As yet, its antigen is unknown. TCRdb processed the reads anew with MiXCR; each CDR3 protein has one entry. The sample comprises 550,000 to 850,000 distinct CDR3 sequences, roughly 30% of which are singletons, and 15% to 20% rests with the top ten. The CDR3 covers 13 residues. Per germline, CDR1 SEHNR and CDR2 FQNEAQ (reference sequence). Losses at the gene ends were 5 bases for V and 6 bases for J; bases not matched to a gene: 6. These data are taken from a study of T cell repertoires in cytomegalovirus infection. Findings of the study overall: The response measured ex vivo was dominated by TCR beta clonotypes (HLA-C-restricted and CMV-specific). Totalled public TCR beta family frequency picked out people who carried CMV plus the relevant HLA.

The receptor was derived from a human donor in good health (CMV status not recorded). Some clones in this sample may be carry-over from other donors' samples. The chain recombines TRBV7-9 with TRBJ1-1; 7 bases are a match to TRBD1. This sample comprised cultured PBMCs, obtained from culture after CMV antigen stimulation. CDR3 sequence reads: CASSLGGTAEAFF. The DNA for the CDR3 is TGTGCCAGCAGCCTAGGAGGGACAGCTGAAGCTTTCTTT. Full variable domain (remainder filled in from reference TRBV7-9 and TRBJ1-1): DTGVSQNPRHKITKRGQNVTFRCDPISEHNRLYWYRQTLGQGPEFLTYFQNEAQLEKSRLLSDRFSAERPKGSFSTLEIQRTEQGDSAMYLCASSLGGTAEAFFGQGTRLTVV.